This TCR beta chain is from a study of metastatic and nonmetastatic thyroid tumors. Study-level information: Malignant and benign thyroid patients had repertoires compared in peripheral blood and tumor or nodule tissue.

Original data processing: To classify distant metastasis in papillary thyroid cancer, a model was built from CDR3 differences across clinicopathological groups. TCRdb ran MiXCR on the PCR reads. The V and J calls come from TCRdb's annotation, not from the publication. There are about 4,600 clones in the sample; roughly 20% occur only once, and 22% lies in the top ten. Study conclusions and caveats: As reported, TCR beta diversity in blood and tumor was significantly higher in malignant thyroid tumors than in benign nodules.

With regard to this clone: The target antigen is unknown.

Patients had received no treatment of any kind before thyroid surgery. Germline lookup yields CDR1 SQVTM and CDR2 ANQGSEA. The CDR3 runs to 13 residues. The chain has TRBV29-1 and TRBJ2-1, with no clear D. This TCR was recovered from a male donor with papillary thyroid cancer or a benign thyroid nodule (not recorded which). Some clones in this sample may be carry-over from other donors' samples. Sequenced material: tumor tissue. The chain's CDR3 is CISRGCHRDEQFF. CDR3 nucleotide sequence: TGCATCTCCCGAGGATGCCATCGAGATGAGCAGTTCTTC.